Listed below are T cell receptor beta chains from one sample, sequenced in a study of cytomegalovirus exposure and HLA in healthy donors. Profiling relied on immunoSEQ multiplex PCR, and the TCRdb table lists in-frame clones only, not all of them. Here the sample spans 100,000 to 150,000 clones, 74% being singletons. The sequenced material came from PBMCs. These receptors were collected from a woman aged 45-59 years in good health and CMV-seropositive. Each CDR3 is given with its conserved first and last residue. Size is stated for part of the rows, as once, few or many counts, or as a class when the clone is expanded.

V gene: TRBV25-1; clone size: .; J gene: TRBJ2-1; CDR3 protein: CASSEKPGQGRNEQFF
V gene: TRBV6-5; clone size: .; J gene: TRBJ2-7; CDR3 protein: CASSYSGTEAYEQYF
V gene: TRBV27; clone size: .; J gene: TRBJ1-6; CDR3 protein: CASSFSDRNSPLHF
V gene: TRBV6-5; clone size: .; J gene: TRBJ1-4; CDR3 protein: CASSYGGTAGEKLFF
V gene: TRBV19; clone size: .; J gene: TRBJ2-7; CDR3 protein: CASSIDRGFYEQYF
V gene: TRBV6-5; clone size: .; J gene: TRBJ2-7; CDR3 protein: CASSYGGRTYEQYF
V gene: TRBV28; clone size: .; J gene: TRBJ2-7; CDR3 protein: CASRDQPGQGSHEQYF
V gene: TRBV9; clone size: .; J gene: TRBJ2-2; CDR3 protein: CASSSTSGGASNTGELFF
V gene: TRBV18; clone size: .; J gene: .; CDR3 protein: CASSPVPRGSEQYF
V gene: TRBV28; clone size: once; J gene: TRBJ1-5; CDR3 protein: CASTNRGGNQPQHF
V gene: TRBV6-6; clone size: few; J gene: TRBJ1-5; CDR3 protein: CASSPSTRNQPQHF
V gene: TRBV19; clone size: .; J gene: TRBJ2-5; CDR3 protein: CASSMPWGLAGAETQYF
V gene: TRBV15; clone size: .; J gene: TRBJ2-7; CDR3 protein: CATSQGAKAHEQYF
V gene: TRBV9; clone size: .; J gene: TRBJ1-2; CDR3 protein: CASSAGTGRTNYGYTF
V gene: TRBV15; clone size: .; J gene: TRBJ2-3; CDR3 protein: CATSTGTGGDLDTQYF
V gene: TRBV11-3; clone size: .; J gene: TRBJ2-3; CDR3 protein: CASSRGLLTDTQYF
V gene: TRBV10-3; clone size: .; J gene: TRBJ1-5; CDR3 protein: CAIRDEGAAQPQHF
V gene: TRBV5-1; clone size: .; J gene: TRBJ1-6; CDR3 protein: CASSLNRAPNSPLHF
V gene: TRBV6-6; clone size: .; J gene: TRBJ2-2; CDR3 protein: CASSYPRVGELFF
V gene: TRBV4-2; clone size: .; J gene: TRBJ2-5; CDR3 protein: CASSQGVVQGRWETQYF